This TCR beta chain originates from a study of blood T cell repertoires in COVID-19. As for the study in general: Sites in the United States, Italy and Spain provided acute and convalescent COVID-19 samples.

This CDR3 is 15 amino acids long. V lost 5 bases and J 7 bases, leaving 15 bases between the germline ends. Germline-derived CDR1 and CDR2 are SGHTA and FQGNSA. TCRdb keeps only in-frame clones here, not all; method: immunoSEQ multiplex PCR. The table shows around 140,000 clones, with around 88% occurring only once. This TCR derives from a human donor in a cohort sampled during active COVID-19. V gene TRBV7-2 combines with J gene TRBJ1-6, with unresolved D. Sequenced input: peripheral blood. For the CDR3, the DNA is TGTGCCAGCAGCCGCTTGAGAAGAAGCAATTCACCCCTCCACTTT. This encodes CASSRLRRSNSPLHF.